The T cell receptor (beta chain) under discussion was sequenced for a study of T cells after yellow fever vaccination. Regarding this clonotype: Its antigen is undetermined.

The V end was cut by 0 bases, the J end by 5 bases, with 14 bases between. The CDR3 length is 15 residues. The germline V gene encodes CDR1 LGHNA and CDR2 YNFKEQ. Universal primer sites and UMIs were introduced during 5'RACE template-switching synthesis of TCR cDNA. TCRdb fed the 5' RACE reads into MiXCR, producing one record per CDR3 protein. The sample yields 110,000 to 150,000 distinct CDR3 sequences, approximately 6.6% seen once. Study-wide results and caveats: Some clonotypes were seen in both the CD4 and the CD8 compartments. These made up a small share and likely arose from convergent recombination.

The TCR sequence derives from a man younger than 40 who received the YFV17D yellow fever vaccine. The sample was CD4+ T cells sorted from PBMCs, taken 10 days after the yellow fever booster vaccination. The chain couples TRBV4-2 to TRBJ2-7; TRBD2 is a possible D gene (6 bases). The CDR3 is CASSQELRGGNEQYF. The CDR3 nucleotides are TGTGCCAGCAGCCAAGAATTGAGGGGAGGTAACGAGCAGTACTTC.